This T cell receptor (beta chain) was recovered during a study of T cell responses to AZD1222 COVID-19 vaccine. Comment on this clone: As yet, its antigen is unknown.

This CDR3 region has 12 residues. Trimming shortened V by 5 bases and J by 7 bases, and 11 bases separated the two germline ends. Whole-study results and caveats: White British ancestry dominated among donors, who included more females, and clonal diversity was possibly underestimated. Just 5 to 7 people given AZD1222 tested seropositive at baseline.

The method was immunoSEQ multiplex PCR; TCRdb's version includes in-frame clones alone and lacks a portion of them. The data hold just under 100,000 clones, with more than 70% observed a single time. This TCR came from an adult in good health. The rearrangement links TRBV12-3 or TRBV12-4 to TRBJ1-2; D uncertain. The source was peripheral blood, collected on day 0 of AZD1222 vaccination. The CDR3 DNA reads as TGTGCCAGCAGTCCCTTGATGAGTGGCTACACCTTC. Amino acid sequence: CASSPLMSGYTF.